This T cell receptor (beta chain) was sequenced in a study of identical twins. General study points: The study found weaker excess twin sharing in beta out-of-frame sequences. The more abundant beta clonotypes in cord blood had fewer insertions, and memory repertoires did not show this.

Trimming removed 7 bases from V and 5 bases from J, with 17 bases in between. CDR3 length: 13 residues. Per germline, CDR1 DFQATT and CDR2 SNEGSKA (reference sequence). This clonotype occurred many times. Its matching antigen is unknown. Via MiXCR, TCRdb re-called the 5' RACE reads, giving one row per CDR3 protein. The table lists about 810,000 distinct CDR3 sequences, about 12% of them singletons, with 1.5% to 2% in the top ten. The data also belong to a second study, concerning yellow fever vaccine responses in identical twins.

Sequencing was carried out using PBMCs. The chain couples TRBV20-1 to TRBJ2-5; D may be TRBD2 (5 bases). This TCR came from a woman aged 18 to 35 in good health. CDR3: CSVPGLRGETQYF. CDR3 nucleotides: TGCAGTGTCCCCGGCCTACGAGGGGAGACCCAGTACTTC.